This paragraph covers one TCR beta chain sequence. Its target is unknown. This CDR3 is built from 15 residues. V gave up 2 bases and J gave up 1 base, with 9 bases separating them. Looked up from germline, CDR1 is SGHTA and CDR2 is FQGNSA. This entry comes from a study of shared clonotypes between healthy human individuals. For the study at large: The cohort had a couple of women and a few men, ages 18 to 49. Plates per donor: three CD4 naive, three CD4 memory, two CD8 naive, one CD8 memory.

Sequenced by immunoSEQ multiplex PCR; TCRdb stores in-frame clones only, minus some. The profile shows some 2,100,000 clones, 95% of them singletons. Study-level findings and limits: Naive CD4 clonotypes were shared across a handful of donors at roughly 5.5%.

The sample comprised naive CD4+ T cells sorted from blood. Subset denoted: CD45RA+ positively selected. This TCR came from a man aged 18 to 30 in good health. This chain links TRBV7-2 with TRBJ1-5; D unclear. The CDR3, as DNA: TGTGCCAGCAGCTTAAAGGGAGGGAGCAATCAGCCCCAGCATTTT. The encoded protein is CASSLKGGSNQPQHF.